A selection of T cell receptor beta chains follows, all from one sample in a study of cytomegalovirus exposure and HLA in healthy donors. Using immunoSEQ multiplex PCR, the repertoire was profiled, and TCRdb retains in-frame clones only, with some absent. This sample has about 130,000 clones, with about 80% found just once. The sample was PBMCs. These receptors originate from a girl aged 2 to 10 in good health and CMV-seronegative. The CDR3 runs from the conserved cysteine through the conserved F or W. The D gene is left open where the match is weak. Size tells how often a clone was seen (once, few, many) or the class of an expanded clone, and some rows leave it out.

J gene: TRBJ1-4; clone size: NA; D gene: NA; V gene: TRBV9; CDR3 protein: CASSVGQSNEKLFF; CDR3 DNA: TGTGCCAGCAGCGTAGGACAGTCTAATGAAAAACTGTTTTTT
J gene: TRBJ2-3; clone size: NA; D gene: NA; V gene: TRBV7-9; CDR3 protein: CASSLLRDETDTQYF; CDR3 DNA: TGTGCCAGCAGCTTATTGCGGGATGAAACAGATACGCAGTATTTT
J gene: TRBJ2-2; clone size: NA; D gene: NA; V gene: TRBV19; CDR3 protein: CASSIGQGLGGELFF; CDR3 DNA: TGTGCCAGTAGTATAGGGCAGGGGCTAGGCGGGGAGCTGTTTTTT
J gene: TRBJ2-3; clone size: NA; D gene: TRBD2; V gene: TRBV2; CDR3 protein: CASILSGLAGDADTQYF; CDR3 DNA: TGTGCCAGCATTCTGTCCGGACTAGCGGGAGATGCAGATACGCAGTATTTT
J gene: TRBJ1-4; clone size: NA; D gene: TRBD1; V gene: TRBV5-1; CDR3 protein: CASSLQGARGEKLFF; CDR3 DNA: TGCGCCAGCAGCTTGCAGGGGGCGAGGGGTGAAAAACTGTTTTTT
J gene: TRBJ2-5; clone size: NA; D gene: NA; V gene: TRBV12-5; CDR3 protein: CASGLVQIQYF; CDR3 DNA: TGTGCTAGTGGTTTGGTACAGATCCAGTACTTC
J gene: TRBJ2-3; clone size: few; D gene: TRBD1; V gene: TRBV10-3; CDR3 protein: CAISGHRGRSTDTQYF; CDR3 DNA: TGTGCCATCAGTGGGCACAGGGGTAGGAGCACAGATACGCAGTATTTT
J gene: TRBJ2-2; clone size: NA; D gene: TRBD1; V gene: TRBV10-1; CDR3 protein: CASRSNTGVTGELFF; CDR3 DNA: TGCGCCAGCAGAAGTAATACAGGGGTCACCGGGGAGCTGTTTTTT
J gene: TRBJ2-7; clone size: NA; D gene: TRBD1; V gene: TRBV11-2; CDR3 protein: CASSFNPGTGAYKQYF; CDR3 DNA: TGTGCCAGCAGCTTTAACCCCGGGACAGGTGCCTACAAGCAGTACTTC
J gene: TRBJ1-5; clone size: few; D gene: NA; V gene: TRBV27; CDR3 protein: CASSLQAPSNQPQHF; CDR3 DNA: TGTGCCAGCAGTTTACAGGCCCCCTCCAATCAGCCCCAGCATTTT
J gene: TRBJ2-6; clone size: few; D gene: NA; V gene: TRBV15; CDR3 protein: CATSFKTGSGANVLTF; CDR3 DNA: TGTGCCACCAGCTTCAAGACGGGCTCTGGGGCCAACGTCCTGACTTTC
J gene: TRBJ1-1; clone size: NA; D gene: NA; V gene: TRBV27; CDR3 protein: CASSLSGGSYEAFF; CDR3 DNA: TGTGCCAGCAGTTTAAGTGGGGGGTCCTACGAAGCTTTCTTT
J gene: TRBJ2-5; clone size: NA; D gene: TRBD1; V gene: TRBV7-2; CDR3 protein: CASSLRPDRAWAQYF; CDR3 DNA: TGTGCCAGCAGCCTTCGACCAGACAGGGCTTGGGCCCAGTACTTC
J gene: TRBJ2-1; clone size: NA; D gene: TRBD2; V gene: TRBV19; CDR3 protein: CASRIAGAYNEQFF; CDR3 DNA: TGTGCCAGTAGAATAGCGGGGGCCTACAATGAGCAGTTCTTC
J gene: TRBJ2-2; clone size: NA; D gene: TRBD2; V gene: TRBV28; CDR3 protein: CASSLVAGVTGELFF; CDR3 DNA: TGTGCCAGCAGTTTAGTAGCGGGGGTCACCGGGGAGCTGTTTTTT
J gene: TRBJ2-3; clone size: once; D gene: NA; V gene: TRBV30; CDR3 protein: CAWRQDGLAADTQYF; CDR3 DNA: TGTGCCTGGAGGCAGGACGGATTAGCGGCAGATACGCAGTATTTT
J gene: TRBJ1-1; clone size: few; D gene: NA; V gene: TRBV5-5; CDR3 protein: CASSLRSYTEAFF; CDR3 DNA: TGTGCCAGCAGCTTGAGAAGCTACACTGAAGCTTTCTTT
J gene: TRBJ2-5; clone size: NA; D gene: TRBD2; V gene: TRBV7-8; CDR3 protein: CASSLAGLAGQETQYF; CDR3 DNA: TGTGCCAGCAGCTTAGCGGGGCTAGCGGGGCAAGAGACCCAGTACTTC
J gene: TRBJ2-5; clone size: NA; D gene: NA; V gene: TRBV19; CDR3 protein: CASSSPRYQETQYF; CDR3 DNA: TGTGCCAGTAGTAGTCCCAGGTACCAAGAGACCCAGTACTTC
J gene: TRBJ2-1; clone size: NA; D gene: TRBD2; V gene: TRBV30; CDR3 protein: CASLAGSFNEQFF; CDR3 DNA: TGTGCCTCGCTAGCGGGCTCTTTCAATGAGCAGTTCTTC
J gene: TRBJ2-7; clone size: few; D gene: NA; V gene: TRBV2; CDR3 protein: CASRPTVSYEQYF; CDR3 DNA: TGTGCCAGCAGACCGACAGTATCCTACGAGCAGTACTTC
J gene: TRBJ2-1; clone size: NA; D gene: TRBD1; V gene: TRBV9; CDR3 protein: CASSVRQGLRDEQFF; CDR3 DNA: TGTGCCAGCAGCGTACGACAGGGCCTACGCGATGAGCAGTTCTTC
J gene: TRBJ2-3; clone size: NA; D gene: NA; V gene: TRBV7-2; CDR3 protein: CASSLYRRTDTQYF; CDR3 DNA: TGTGCCAGCAGCTTATACAGACGCACAGATACGCAGTATTTT
J gene: TRBJ2-4; clone size: NA; D gene: NA; V gene: TRBV7-3; CDR3 protein: CASSLDWSNLAKNIQYF; CDR3 DNA: TGTGCCAGCAGCCTCGACTGGTCGAACCTAGCCAAAAACATTCAGTACTTC
J gene: TRBJ1-2; clone size: NA; D gene: TRBD1; V gene: TRBV28; CDR3 protein: CASSIRDSFLGIYGYTF; CDR3 DNA: TGTGCCAGCAGTATCCGGGACAGCTTCCTTGGGATCTATGGCTACACCTTC
J gene: TRBJ1-1; clone size: NA; D gene: NA; V gene: TRBV18; CDR3 protein: CASSPRRAGNTEAFF; CDR3 DNA: TGTGCCAGCTCACCACGGCGGGCGGGGAACACTGAAGCTTTCTTT
J gene: TRBJ2-1; clone size: NA; D gene: TRBD2; V gene: TRBV4-1; CDR3 protein: CASSQERAGEDNGQFF; CDR3 DNA: TGCGCCAGCAGCCAAGAAAGAGCGGGAGAGGACAATGGGCAGTTCTTC
J gene: TRBJ1-1; clone size: NA; D gene: TRBD1; V gene: TRBV5-1; CDR3 protein: CASSPGGSDTEAFF; CDR3 DNA: TGCGCCAGCAGTCCAGGGGGCTCGGACACTGAAGCTTTCTTT
J gene: TRBJ2-7; clone size: NA; D gene: TRBD2; V gene: TRBV7-3; CDR3 protein: CASSPRGGPGLYEQYF; CDR3 DNA: TGTGCCAGCAGCCCCCGGGGGGGTCCGGGGCTCTACGAGCAGTACTTC
J gene: TRBJ2-1; clone size: NA; D gene: TRBD2; V gene: TRBV7-2; CDR3 protein: CASSDKSLAGVGEQFF; CDR3 DNA: TGTGCCAGCAGCGATAAATCACTAGCGGGGGTCGGTGAGCAGTTCTTC
J gene: TRBJ2-5; clone size: NA; D gene: NA; V gene: TRBV5-1; CDR3 protein: CASSPEGETQYF; CDR3 DNA: TGCGCCAGCAGCCCCGAGGGAGAGACCCAGTACTTC
J gene: TRBJ2-1; clone size: once; D gene: NA; V gene: TRBV6-5; CDR3 protein: CASSYGDNEQFF; CDR3 DNA: TGTGCCAGCAGTTACGGAGACAATGAGCAGTTCTTC
J gene: TRBJ1-2; clone size: NA; D gene: NA; V gene: TRBV4-3; CDR3 protein: CASSQFIWTEFNYGYPF; CDR3 DNA: TGCGCCAGCAGCCAATTTATTTGGACAGAGTTTAACTATGGCTACCCCTTC
J gene: TRBJ2-3; clone size: NA; D gene: TRBD2; V gene: TRBV10-3; CDR3 protein: CAISGPGTSGTDTQYF; CDR3 DNA: TGTGCCATCAGTGGACCCGGGACTAGCGGGACAGATACGCAGTATTTT
J gene: TRBJ2-5; clone size: NA; D gene: TRBD1; V gene: TRBV11-2; CDR3 protein: CASSSYPNTGGDWETQYF; CDR3 DNA: TGTGCCAGCAGCTCCTACCCAAACACAGGGGGCGACTGGGAGACCCAGTACTTC
J gene: TRBJ1-6; clone size: NA; D gene: NA; V gene: TRBV30; CDR3 protein: CAWSTVTPLHF; CDR3 DNA: TGTGCCTGGTCGACAGTGACACCCCTCCACTTT
J gene: TRBJ2-7; clone size: few; D gene: NA; V gene: TRBV28; CDR3 protein: CASSSLGAPSYEQYF; CDR3 DNA: TGTGCCAGCAGTTCGTTAGGGGCTCCCTCCTACGAGCAGTACTTC
J gene: TRBJ2-7; clone size: NA; D gene: NA; V gene: TRBV28; CDR3 protein: CASSFPRSSGEQYF; CDR3 DNA: TGTGCCAGCAGTTTCCCACGGAGCAGCGGAGAGCAGTACTTC
J gene: TRBJ2-7; clone size: NA; D gene: TRBD1; V gene: TRBV6-5; CDR3 protein: CASSYGTGPYEQYF; CDR3 DNA: TGTGCCAGCAGTTACGGGACAGGGCCCTACGAGCAGTACTTC
J gene: TRBJ2-7; clone size: NA; D gene: TRBD2; V gene: TRBV7-9; CDR3 protein: CASSMGASGTYEQYF; CDR3 DNA: TGTGCCAGCAGCATGGGGGCTAGCGGGACATACGAGCAGTACTTC
J gene: TRBJ1-2; clone size: NA; D gene: TRBD1; V gene: TRBV29-1; CDR3 protein: CSGGGQSNYGYTF; CDR3 DNA: TGCAGCGGTGGGGGACAGTCAAACTATGGCTACACCTTC
J gene: TRBJ1-1; clone size: NA; D gene: NA; V gene: TRBV30; CDR3 protein: CAWSGAGGLEAFF; CDR3 DNA: TGTGCCTGGAGTGGCGCTGGAGGGCTTGAAGCTTTCTTT